These 18 T cell receptor beta chains were sequenced from one sample in a study of T-cell memory formation after mild COVID-19. TCRdb re-analysed the 5' RACE reads in MiXCR, keeping a single row per CDR3 protein. Of roughly 610,000 distinct CDR3 sequences listed, 17% are singletons. Sequenced sample: PBMCs or a T cell subset sorted from them (not recorded which). All receptors come from an adult woman who had mild COVID-19 (a few samples of this study predate the infection). Cell type and time point are not known.

The sample holds a few counts of this clonotype. CDR3 sequence reads: CASSHRQLQETQYF. Here the CDR3 DNA reads TGTGCCAGCAGCCACCGACAGTTACAAGAGACCCAGTACTTC. The chain links TRBV3-1 to TRBJ2-5; TRBD1 might be the D (5 bases). In germline, CDR1 is LGHDT, CDR2 YNNKEL (reference sequence). The V and J ends lost 3 bases and 2 bases respectively, with 10 bases between them. The CDR3 contains 14 residues.

This clonotype was found a few times. DNA of the CDR3: TGTGCCAGCAGTTTAGCGGGGGGCTGGTACGAGCAGTACTTC. It encodes CASSLAGGWYEQYF. The V call is TRBV27, the J call TRBJ2-7; 8 bases map to TRBD2. The CDR3 runs to 14 residues. The germline V gene encodes CDR1 MNHEY and CDR2 SMNVEV (reference sequence). J gave up 4 bases and V 2 bases, and 4 bases lay outside the gene matches.

In its sample, this clonotype was seen a few times. J is TRBJ2-5 and V is TRBV19; D may be TRBD1 or TRBD2 (5 bases each). CDR3 length equals 14 residues. Germline CDR1 LNHDA, CDR2 SQIVND (reference sequence). The V and J ends lost 4 bases and 4 bases respectively, with 13 bases between them. This CDR3 is CASSTSGSGETQYF. Written as DNA, the CDR3 is TGTGCCAGTAGTACCTCAGGGAGCGGAGAGACCCAGTACTTC.

The CDR3 DNA reads as TGTGCCAGCAGTTTATTCCGGACTAGTCTCTACGAGCAGTACTTC. Translated, it gives CASSLFRTSLYEQYF. The chain uses TRBV27 and TRBJ2-7; TRBD2 agrees at 7 bases. The CDR3 consists of 15 residues. Germline assignment: CDR1 MNHEY and CDR2 SMNVEV (reference sequence). Unmatched junction bases numbered 6, after V lost 1 base and J lost 3 bases.

This clonotype was observed many times. The chain combines TRBV7-3 with TRBJ1-1; tentative D call: TRBD1 (5 bases). The V end lost 5 bases, the J end lost 5 bases, and 9 bases lay between the germline ends. CDR3 size: 12 residues. Per germline, CDR1 SGHTA and CDR2 FQGTGA. CDR3 amino acids: CASSVGGTEAFF. The CDR3 DNA is TGTGCCAGCAGCGTTGGGGGGACTGAAGCTTTCTTT.

This clonotype was counted a few times. This chain links TRBV13 with TRBJ2-1; 8 nucleotides align to TRBD2. The V segment lost 2 bases and the J segment 7 bases; nucleotides outside the gene matches: 7. The CDR3 has 15 amino acids. Germline CDR1 is PRHDT and CDR2 is FYEKMQ (reference sequence). The CDR3 loop reads CASSLNGGANNEQFF. The CDR3 DNA reads as TGTGCCAGCAGCTTAAACGGGGGGGCCAATAATGAGCAGTTCTTC. Looking up the rest from reference TRBV13 and TRBJ2-1 gives the full variable domain: AAGVIQSPRHLIKEKRETATLKCYPIPRHDTVYWYQQGPGQDPQFLISFYEKMQSDKGSIPDRFSAQQFSDYHSELNMSSLELGDSALYFCASSLNGGANNEQFFGPGTRLTVL.

The chain joins TRBV20-1 to TRBJ1-6; TRBD1 matches at 7 bases. With 3 bases clipped from V and 0 bases from J, the junction kept 8 bases outside the gene matches. CDR3 size: 17 residues. Germline values: CDR1 DFQATT, CDR2 SNEGSKA (reference sequence). The CDR3 DNA is TGCAGTGCTAGCCGGACAGGAGTACTCTCCTATAATTCACCCCTCCACTTT. Amino acids: CSASRTGVLSYNSPLHF.

The sample holds many counts of this clonotype. The V call is TRBV7-6, the J call TRBJ1-3; a weak D match, TRBD1 (5 bases). Germline CDR1 is SGHVS and CDR2 is FNYEAQ. The CDR3 consists of 16 residues. V lost 5 bases and J 0 bases, leaving 14 bases between the germline ends. CDR3 region: CASSQPTANSGNTIYF. The CDR3, as DNA: TGTGCCAGCAGCCAACCGACAGCCAACTCTGGAAACACCATATATTTT.

The V call is TRBV12-3 or TRBV12-4, the J call TRBJ1-1; 7 bases agree with TRBD1. The CDR3 spans 14 residues. V lost 3 bases to trimming and J lost 7 bases; unmatched junction nucleotides: 8. The CDR3 DNA follows: TGTGCCAGCAGTTTTATGGGACAGAAAAATGAAGCTTTCTTT. It specifies CASSFMGQKNEAFF.

This clonotype has just a few counts. The V gene is TRBV19, the J gene TRBJ2-2, with 9 nucleotides matching TRBD2. Germline CDR1 LNHDA, CDR2 SQIVND (reference sequence). This CDR3 is 13 amino acids long. This CDR3 reads CGSGGYSTGELFF. The CDR3 bases are TGTGGCAGCGGGGGGTACTCCACCGGGGAGCTGTTTTTT.

This clonotype has more than one count but fewer than ten. This chain connects TRBV6-2 or TRBV6-3 to TRBJ1-1; D gene unclear. The CDR3 runs 15 residues. V was cut by 6 bases and J by 1 base, with 15 bases left in between. Germline V gene sequence: CDR1 MNHEY, CDR2 SVGEGT. CDR3 residues: CASSYLARRNTEAFF. In nucleotides, the CDR3 is TGTGCCAGCAGCTACCTAGCACGGAGGAACACTGAAGCTTTCTTT.

This clonotype was counted once. J is TRBJ2-7 and V is TRBV7-2; D gene ambiguous. Trimming cost V 5 bases and J 5 bases, with 13 bases left between them. Germline assignment: CDR1 SGHTA and CDR2 FQGNSA. This CDR3 region has 13 residues. In nucleotides, the CDR3 is TGTGCCAGCAGCCACATCCCGACCGACGAGCAGTACTTC. It is translated as CASSHIPTDEQYF.

This clonotype was observed once. This chain uses TRBV3-1 with TRBJ1-2, with TRBD1 as a possible D gene (5 bases). The V end lost 3 bases, the J end lost 6 bases, and 14 bases lay between the germline ends. CDR3 length: 14 residues. Germline CDR1 is LGHDT and CDR2 is YNNKEL (reference sequence). CDR3 amino acids: CASSQWQGADGYTF. The CDR3 DNA reads as TGTGCCAGCAGCCAGTGGCAGGGTGCGGATGGCTACACCTTC.

The table lists this clonotype with a count of one. V usage is TRBV5-1 and J usage is TRBJ1-1, with D uncertain. Germline assignment: CDR1 SGHRS and CDR2 YFSETQ. The CDR3 extends over 12 amino acids. V lost 2 bases and J lost 8, with 10 bases in between. The CDR3 region is CASSFGGSEAFF. In nucleotides, the CDR3 is TGCGCCAGCAGCTTCGGAGGGAGCGAAGCTTTCTTT.

The genes are TRBV7-9 and TRBJ2-3, with 8 bases that match TRBD2. Germline V gene lookup returns CDR1 SEHNR and CDR2 FQNEAQ (reference sequence). Trimming at V came to 4 bases and at J to 0 bases, leaving 6 bases not matched to a gene. The CDR3 has 16 residues. The CDR3 DNA reads TGTGCCAGCAGCTCCCGCGGGGGGAGGAGCACAGATACGCAGTATTTT. Amino acids: CASSSRGGRSTDTQYF.

This chain connects TRBV7-9 to TRBJ2-7, with TRBD2 matching over 10 bases. V was pared by 10 bases and J by 3 bases, with 9 bases of the junction left unmatched. The CDR3 length is 14 residues. The V gene's germline CDR1 is SEHNR and CDR2 FQNEAQ (reference sequence). The CDR3 coding sequence is TGTGCCATCTTACGGGTAGCGGGGGGCTACGAGCAGTACTTC. The encoded protein is CAILRVAGGYEQYF.

This clonotype has only a few counts. The chain couples TRBV5-1 to TRBJ2-1, with TRBD1 matching over 10 bases. With V trimmed by 2 bases and J by 8 bases, 10 bases remained unmatched. This CDR3 spans 16 amino acids. The germline CDR1 and CDR2 sequences are SGHRS and YFSETQ. The DNA for the CDR3 is TGCGCCAGCAGCTTCGGGGACAGGGGATGGATAGATGAGCAGTTCTTC. It encodes CASSFGDRGWIDEQFF.

There are many counts of this clonotype. V gene TRBV12-3 or TRBV12-4 combines with J gene TRBJ2-7; maybe TRBD2 (7 bases). V lost 3 bases, J lost 5 bases, and 17 bases lay in between. This CDR3 spans 15 amino acids. The CDR3 sequence is CASSLMGGPFDEQYF. DNA of the CDR3: TGTGCCAGCAGTTTGATGGGGGGGCCCTTCGACGAGCAGTACTTC.